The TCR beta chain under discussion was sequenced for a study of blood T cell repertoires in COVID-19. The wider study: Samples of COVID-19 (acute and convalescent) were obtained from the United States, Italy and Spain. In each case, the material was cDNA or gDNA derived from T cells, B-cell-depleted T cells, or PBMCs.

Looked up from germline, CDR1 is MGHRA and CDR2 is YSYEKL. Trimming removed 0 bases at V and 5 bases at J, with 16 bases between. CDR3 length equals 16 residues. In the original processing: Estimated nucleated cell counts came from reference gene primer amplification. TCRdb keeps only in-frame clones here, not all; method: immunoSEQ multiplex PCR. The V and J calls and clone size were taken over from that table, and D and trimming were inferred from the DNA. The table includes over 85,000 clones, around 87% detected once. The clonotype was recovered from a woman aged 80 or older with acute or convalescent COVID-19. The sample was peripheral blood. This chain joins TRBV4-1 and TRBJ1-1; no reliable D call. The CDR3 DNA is TGCGCCAGCAGCCAAGAAGCAGGAGGTTTTGTGACTGAAGCTTTCTTT. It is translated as CASSQEAGGFVTEAFF.